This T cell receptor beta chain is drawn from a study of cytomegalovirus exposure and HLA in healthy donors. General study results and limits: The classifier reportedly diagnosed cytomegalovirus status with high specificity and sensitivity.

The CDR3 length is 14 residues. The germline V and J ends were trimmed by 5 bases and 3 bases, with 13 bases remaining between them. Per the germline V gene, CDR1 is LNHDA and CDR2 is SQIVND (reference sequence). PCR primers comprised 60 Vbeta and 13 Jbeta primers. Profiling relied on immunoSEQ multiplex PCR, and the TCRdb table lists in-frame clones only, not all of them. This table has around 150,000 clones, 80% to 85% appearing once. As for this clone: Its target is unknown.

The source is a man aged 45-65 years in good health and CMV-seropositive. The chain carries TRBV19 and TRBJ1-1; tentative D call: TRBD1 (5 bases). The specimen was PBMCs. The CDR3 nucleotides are TGTGCCAGTAGTTTGGCAGGGATGGACACTGAAGCTTTCTTT. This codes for CASSLAGMDTEAFF.